Listed below are T cell receptor beta chains from one sample, sequenced in a study of blood T cells in healthy people across ages. MiXCR, run by TCRdb on the 5' RACE reads, gives a single entry per CDR3 protein. The repertoire consists of 650,000 to 700,000 distinct CDR3 sequences, with about 51% occurring once and the leading ten covering approximately 13%. Sequencing was carried out using blood. These TCRs come from an elderly woman in good health. Both conserved end residues are part of each CDR3. D genes are given only for firm matches. Clone size is stated in some rows and not others, as once, few, many or a class when expanded.

>TRBV7-9|few|TRBJ2-7|.
CASSFSPYEQYF
TGTGCCAGCAGCTTTTCCCCCTACGAGCAGTACTTC
>TRBV24-1|.|TRBJ2-2|TRBD1
CATSPKGQGTNTGELFF
TGTGCCACCAGTCCCAAAGGACAGGGGACGAACACCGGGGAGCTGTTTTTT
>TRBV27|few|TRBJ1-6|TRBD1
CASSSDGQGWSPLHF
TGTGCCAGCAGTTCAGACGGACAGGGATGGTCACCCCTCCACTTT
>TRBV12-3/TRBV12-4|many|TRBJ2-3|TRBD2
CASVSGQSLTDTQYF
TGTGCCAGCGTTAGCGGGCAGTCTCTCACAGATACGCAGTATTTT
>TRBV7-6|.|TRBJ2-1|TRBD2
CASSPGLGEGRAEQFF
TGTGCCAGCAGCCCTGGCTTGGGGGAGGGCAGAGCGGAGCAGTTCTTC
>TRBV20-1|.|TRBJ1-2|.
CSAREPGHYGYTF
TGCAGTGCTAGAGAACCAGGTCACTATGGCTACACCTTC
>TRBV7-3|many|TRBJ2-1|.
CASSLGPISYNEQFF
TGTGCCAGCAGCTTAGGACCGATCTCCTACAATGAGCAGTTCTTC
>TRBV11-2|.|TRBJ2-7|.
CASGGNSYEQYF
TGTGCCAGCGGGGGGAACTCCTACGAGCAGTACTTC
>TRBV12-3/TRBV12-4|.|TRBJ2-7|.
CASSFGSGSYEQYF
TGTGCCAGCAGTTTTGGCTCCGGTTCTTACGAGCAGTACTTC
>TRBV28|.|TRBJ2-1|.
CASRLSQLREVEQFF
TGTGCCAGCAGATTAAGTCAACTAAGAGAAGTTGAGCAGTTCTTC
>TRBV20-1|.|TRBJ2-7|.
CSARHPGPYEQYF
TGCAGTGCTCGCCATCCGGGACCATACGAGCAGTACTTC
>TRBV18|many|TRBJ2-5|TRBD1
CASSPGTGNLYETQYF
TGTGCCAGCTCACCCGGGACAGGGAATCTCTACGAGACCCAGTACTTC
>TRBV7-2|.|TRBJ1-6|.
CASSPWTAYNSPLHF
TGTGCCAGCAGCCCATGGACAGCTTATAATTCACCCCTCCACTTT
>TRBV6-6|few|TRBJ1-5|.
CASSYGSSNQPQHF
TGTGCCAGCAGTTACGGTAGTAGCAATCAGCCCCAGCATTTT
>TRBV7-9|few|TRBJ2-2|.
CASSRGGEYTGELFF
TGTGCCAGCAGCCGAGGGGGAGAATACACCGGGGAGCTGTTTTTT